The rows below give T cell receptor beta chains drawn from one sample of a study of blood T cell repertoires in COVID-19. Data came from immunoSEQ multiplex PCR; TCRdb stores just in-frame clones and leaves some out. Counted here are roughly 20,000 clones, 80% to 90% occurring once; the ten biggest clones make up 6.7%. Sequenced: peripheral blood. Receptors originate from a human donor in a cohort sampled during active COVID-19. CDR3s include the opening cysteine and the closing phenylalanine or tryptophan. Each record gives: clone size, D gene, V gene, J gene, CDR3 DNA, CDR3 protein. A D gene is named only where the DNA matches it firmly. Only some rows state a clone size, as once, few, many or a class for expanded clones.

.	TRBD2	TRBV28	TRBJ2-2	TGTGCCAGCGCTCGGGGAGCTAGCGGCACCGGGGAGCTGTTTTTT	CASARGASGTGELFF
medium-sized	.	TRBV28	TRBJ1-3	TGTGCCAGCAGTCACCCCCAGGGGTCTGGAAACACCATATATTTT	CASSHPQGSGNTIYF
.	.	TRBV9	TRBJ1-4	TGTGCCAGCAGCGTAGAGGGGTTTTGGGGTGAAAAACTGTTTTTT	CASSVEGFWGEKLFF
.	.	TRBV11-3	TRBJ2-7	TGTGCCAGCAGTCCAAGCAATATGATCTCCTACGAGCAGTACTTC	CASSPSNMISYEQYF
.	.	TRBV3-1/TRBV3-2	TRBJ2-2	TGTGCCAGCAGCCAAGGGCAGGGGAGCGGAGGGGAGCTGTTTTTT	CASSQGQGSGGELFF
.	.	TRBV7-9	TRBJ1-2	TGTGCCAGCAGCCCTACAGGGTTAGGCTATGGCTACACCTTC	CASSPTGLGYGYTF
few	.	TRBV5-1	TRBJ1-6	TGCGCCAGCAGCTTGGATACCTATAATTCACCCCTCCACTTT	CASSLDTYNSPLHF
.	.	TRBV5-6	TRBJ2-4	TGTGCCAGCAGCATACAGGGCCAAAACATTCAGTACTTC	CASSIQGQNIQYF
.	.	TRBV6-4	TRBJ1-2	TGTGCCAGCAGCTGGGCGGTGGGGCACTATGGCTACACCTTC	CASSWAVGHYGYTF
.	.	TRBV10-3	TRBJ1-1	TGTGCCATCAGTCCTACCGAGACTCTGAACACTGAAGCTTTCTTT	CAISPTETLNTEAFF
.	.	TRBV27	TRBJ2-7	TGTGCCAGCAGTGGGTATACGGGGGGCAGCTACGAGCAGTACTTC	CASSGYTGGSYEQYF
.	TRBD2	TRBV11-2	TRBJ2-7	TGTGCCAGCAGCTCTGGGGGGGGGATACTCGCGGGAGGAATCTACGAGCAGTACTTC	CASSSGGGILAGGIYEQYF
.	.	TRBV19	TRBJ2-2	TGTGCCGGCCAGGATTACAAGAGCGGGGAGCTGTTTTTT	CAGQDYKSGELFF
.	TRBD2	TRBV11-2	TRBJ2-3	TGTGCCAGCAGCGGATTAGCGGGGGGGGATGGGGATACGCAGTATTTT	CASSGLAGGDGDTQYF
.	.	TRBV6-6	TRBJ2-3	TGTGCCAGCAGTCGGTTGGCTCCGGGTATTACTAGCACAGATACGCAGTATTTT	CASSRLAPGITSTDTQYF
.	.	TRBV5-1	TRBJ1-2	TGCGCCAGCAGCCCCTTCGGGAGTGGCTACACCTTC	CASSPFGSGYTF
.	TRBD2	TRBV7-2	TRBJ2-3	TGTGCCAGCAGCTTCGCCCCGGGACTAGCGGGGGAAAGCACAGATACGCAGTATTTT	CASSFAPGLAGESTDTQYF
.	.	TRBV5-1	TRBJ1-1	TGCGCCAGCAGCTTGGACAAGAACACTGAAGCTTTCTTT	CASSLDKNTEAFF
.	.	TRBV28	TRBJ1-2	TGTGCCAGCAGTTTGAGACCGGGAGACTATGGCTACACCTTC	CASSLRPGDYGYTF
.	TRBD1	TRBV5-1	TRBJ1-2	TGCGCCAGCAGCCCACTAACAGGGGACTATGGCTACACCTTC	CASSPLTGDYGYTF
.	TRBD1	TRBV27	TRBJ1-1	TGTGCCAGCAGTAATCCGGGACAGCACACTGAAGCTTTCTTT	CASSNPGQHTEAFF
.	.	TRBV5-1	TRBJ1-1	TGCGCCAGCAGCTTGGATCACAGCACTGAAGCTTTCTTT	CASSLDHSTEAFF
.	.	TRBV6-6	TRBJ1-1	TGTGCCAGCAGTTACTCGAGAGGGAACACTGAAGCTTTCTTT	CASSYSRGNTEAFF
few	.	TRBV3-1/TRBV3-2	TRBJ2-5	TGTGCCAGCAGCCAAGATCCCAGAGAGACCCAGTACTTC	CASSQDPRETQYF
.	.	TRBV11-2	TRBJ2-5	TGTGCCAGCAGCGATGACAGACAAGAGACCCAGTACTTC	CASSDDRQETQYF
.	.	TRBV4-3	TRBJ2-7	TGCGCCAGCAGCCAAGATTGGGCGCTTTCCCCCTACGAGCAGTACTTC	CASSQDWALSPYEQYF
.	TRBD1	TRBV6-5	TRBJ1-3	TGTGCCAGCACCATGGACAGGACCTCTGGAAACACCATATATTTT	CASTMDRTSGNTIYF
.	TRBD2	TRBV5-1	TRBJ2-5	TGCGCCAGCAGCTACGGGGGGAGGGGACCCAGCGGGGAGACCCAGTACTTC	CASSYGGRGPSGETQYF
.	TRBD2	TRBV7-8	TRBJ2-7	TGTGCCAGCAGCTTAGGTCGGTTTAGCGGGGGGTCGAGCTCCTACGAGCAGTACTTC	CASSLGRFSGGSSSYEQYF
few	TRBD1	TRBV28	TRBJ2-3	TGTGCCAGCAGTTATGGGGGGACAGGGATGTTAAGCACAGATACGCAGTATTTT	CASSYGGTGMLSTDTQYF
once	TRBD2	TRBV7-2	TRBJ2-1	TGTGCCAGCAGCTTAGGGGAAGCGGGGGTGAGGAATGAGCAGTTCTTC	CASSLGEAGVRNEQFF
few	.	TRBV7-9	TRBJ1-2	TGTGCCAGCAGTCAACAAGTTGGCTACACCTTC	CASSQQVGYTF
.	TRBD1	TRBV5-4	TRBJ1-2	TGTGCCAGCAGCCGTGGACAGGCACTTTCTCTTTCCTATGGCTACACCTTC	CASSRGQALSLSYGYTF
.	TRBD1	TRBV12-5	TRBJ1-5	TGTGCTAGTGGTTTGGCATTGACAGGGCGAGGGGATCAGCCCCAGCATTTT	CASGLALTGRGDQPQHF
.	.	TRBV7-2	TRBJ1-2	TGTGCCAGCAGCTTACCCAACATGAACTATGGCTACACCTTC	CASSLPNMNYGYTF
once	TRBD2	TRBV7-3	TRBJ2-3	TGTGCCAGCAGTTCTTACGGGGGGGCCAGAGATACGCAGTATTTT	CASSSYGGARDTQYF
.	.	TRBV29-1	TRBJ2-3	TGCAGCGTTGGGACTGCCCTCAGCACAGATACGCAGTATTTT	CSVGTALSTDTQYF
.	TRBD1	TRBV10-3	TRBJ1-1	TGTGCCATCAAGCCGGGACAGTTGAACACTGAAGCTTTCTTT	CAIKPGQLNTEAFF
.	.	TRBV5-1	TRBJ1-4	TGCGCCAGCAGCCTGCTGGAGAGGGCCTTAGGAGAAAAACTGTTTTTT	CASSLLERALGEKLFF
once	TRBD1	TRBV7-9	TRBJ2-3	TGTGCCAGCAGCTTCGCGACAGGGGGGAACACAGATACGCAGTATTTT	CASSFATGGNTDTQYF
.	TRBD1	TRBV5-6	TRBJ1-2	TGTGCCAGCAGCTTGGGGACAGGGCATGGCTACACCTTC	CASSLGTGHGYTF
.	.	TRBV7-2	TRBJ1-2	TGTGCCAGCAGCTTAGGTGGTCCAGGCACCTATGGCTACACCTTC	CASSLGGPGTYGYTF
.	TRBD1	TRBV19	TRBJ1-4	TGTGCCAGTAGCGTACAGGGGGCTAATGAAAAACTGTTTTTT	CASSVQGANEKLFF
.	TRBD1	TRBV27	TRBJ1-1	TGTGCCAGCAGTGCCATCGACAGGGACAACACTGAAGCTTTCTTT	CASSAIDRDNTEAFF
.	TRBD1	TRBV16	TRBJ2-1	TGTGCCAGCAGCCAGTTCGACAGGGTAAATGAGCAGTTCTTC	CASSQFDRVNEQFF
.	.	TRBV29-1	TRBJ2-2	TGCAGCGTCGGAGAAGTTGGGTCCGGGGAGCTGTTTTTT	CSVGEVGSGELFF
.	TRBD1	TRBV19	TRBJ2-2	TGTGCCAGTAGTATACGTGAGACAGGGAGTGCCGGGGAGCTGTTTTTT	CASSIRETGSAGELFF
.	TRBD1	TRBV4-1	TRBJ2-5	TGCGCCAGCAGCCAAGAAGATACCCCCGCCCGGGACAGGGGGGAGACCCAGTACTTC	CASSQEDTPARDRGETQYF
once	.	TRBV2	TRBJ2-7	TGTGCCAGCACCCCAGTAGGGGGTGAAGAGCAGTACTTC	CASTPVGGEEQYF
.	.	TRBV11-2	TRBJ2-7	TGTGCCAGCAGCTCTATTAAGGAGGGACGGCGATACTCCTACGAGCAGTACTTC	CASSSIKEGRRYSYEQYF
.	TRBD1	TRBV7-3	TRBJ2-7	TGTGCCAGCAGCTTACTGGGACAGGGATACGAGCAGTACTTC	CASSLLGQGYEQYF
.	.	TRBV12-3/TRBV12-4	TRBJ1-5	TGTGCCAGCAGCCGCACGGGGGAGCCCCAGCATTTT	CASSRTGEPQHF
.	.	TRBV6-8	TRBJ1-4	TGTGCCAGTTGTGTCGTCACCAGGGCAGAACTGGGTGAAAAACTGTTTTTT	CASCVVTRAELGEKLFF
.	TRBD2	TRBV9	TRBJ2-2	TGTGCCAGCAGCGTAACCCACGTTGGACTAGCGGCGAACACCGGGGAGCTGTTTTTT	CASSVTHVGLAANTGELFF
.	TRBD1	TRBV9	TRBJ1-6	TGTGCCAGCAGCGTAGAATCAGGGGGCACTGGTTCACCCCTCCACTTT	CASSVESGGTGSPLHF
.	.	TRBV29-1	TRBJ2-2	TGCAGCGTTTGGAGGGACACCGGGGAGCTGTTTTTT	CSVWRDTGELFF